This T cell receptor beta chain was recorded in a study of CD8+CD57+ T cells in acquired aplastic anemia. Regarding the study as a whole: No significant patient-versus-control difference appeared in CD8+ Simpson's diversity.

Trimming shortened V by 1 base and J by 5 bases, and 8 bases separated the two germline ends. Per germline, CDR1 SEHNR and CDR2 FQNEAQ (reference sequence). CDR3 length: 13 residues. Note on this clonotype: Its cognate antigen is unknown.

Individuals selected for sequencing had exhibited CD8+CD57+ cell expansion on flow cytometry. The enrolled patients all had severe acquired aplastic anemia. Genomic DNA was employed as the template in profiling TCR beta VDJ and CDR3. Using its own MiXCR run on the reads, TCRdb lists one record per CDR3 protein. Here the sample spans 150,000 to 200,000 distinct CDR3 sequences, under 50% being singletons. This chain connects TRBV7-9 to TRBJ2-5, with D maybe TRBD2 (6 bases). The sequence was collected from a human donor with aplastic anemia. Sequencing input: sorted CD4+, CD8+, or CD8+CD57+ T cells (not recorded which) from PBMCs. CDR3 protein: CASSLDAGETQYF. CDR3 in DNA: TGTGCCAGCAGCTTAGATGCGGGGGAGACCCAGTACTTC.